The rows below give T cell receptor beta chains drawn from one sample of a study of T cell responses to AZD1222 COVID-19 vaccine. Sequenced by immunoSEQ multiplex PCR; TCRdb stores in-frame clones only, minus some. The data hold around 100,000 clones, with roughly 80% observed a single time. The specimen was peripheral blood, collected on day 0 of AZD1222 vaccination. The source of these receptors is an adult in good health. CDR3s include the opening cysteine and the closing phenylalanine or tryptophan. The D gene is left open where the match is weak. Size is stated for part of the rows, as once, few or many counts, or as a class when the clone is expanded.

>few|TRBJ1-4|TRBV11-2|.
TGTGCCAGCAGCCCGACCGGGATTGGCGAAAAACTGTTTTTT
CASSPTGIGEKLFF
>.|TRBJ1-1|TRBV2|.
TGTGCCAGCAGTGAAGCGGTAACAGTCCCACCGAACACTGAAGCTTTCTTT
CASSEAVTVPPNTEAFF
>.|TRBJ2-5|TRBV29-1|.
TGCAGCGCCCATTCACAGGGCGGAGAGACCCAGTACTTC
CSAHSQGGETQYF
>.|TRBJ2-3|TRBV9|TRBD2
TGTGCCAGCAGCTCCTCTAGCGGGAGAGTGGGAGATACGCAGTATTTT
CASSSSSGRVGDTQYF
>.|TRBJ2-1|TRBV6-2/TRBV6-3|TRBD2
TGTGCCAGCAGTTCCCCACCGGGACTAGAAGTTTCCAATGAGCAGTTCTTC
CASSSPPGLEVSNEQFF
>few|TRBJ1-5|TRBV19|TRBD1
TGTGCCAGTAGTATCGTACAGGGGGCGGCTCAGCCCCAGCATTTT
CASSIVQGAAQPQHF
>.|TRBJ2-6|TRBV18|TRBD1
TGTGCCAGCTCACTCGCAGGGGGCAGGACTGGGGCCAACGTCCTGACTTTC
CASSLAGGRTGANVLTF
>.|TRBJ1-4|TRBV6-1|.
TGTGCCAGCAGTGTCGGACAGCTCAATGAAAAACTGTTTTTT
CASSVGQLNEKLFF
>.|TRBJ2-4|TRBV28|TRBD2
TGTGCCAGCACCCGCGGGGGGGGCCCCCACAAAAACATTCAGTACTTC
CASTRGGGPHKNIQYF
>.|TRBJ2-2|TRBV7-2|TRBD1
TGTGCCAGCAGACGGGACAGGGTTTACACCGGGGAGCTGTTTTTT
CASRRDRVYTGELFF
>few|TRBJ2-2|TRBV24-1|TRBD1
TGTGCCACCAGTGATCCCCAGGGGGTGAACACCGGGGAGCTGTTTTTT
CATSDPQGVNTGELFF
>once|TRBJ1-5|TRBV4-1|.
TGCGCCAGCAGCCAGGAGAGCTTAGGGAGGGGTTCGAATCAGCCCCAGCATTTT
CASSQESLGRGSNQPQHF
>.|TRBJ1-1|TRBV27|.
TGTGCCAGCAGTTTACTCGTCAGGGACGCTTTCTTT
CASSLLVRDAFF
>.|TRBJ1-2|TRBV28|TRBD1
TGTGCCAGCAGTGTACAGGGGGCTAACTATGGCTACACCTTC
CASSVQGANYGYTF
>.|TRBJ1-3|TRBV28|.
TGTGCCAGCACAACGCTCCGGGCAGGGCATAGAAACACCATATATTTT
CASTTLRAGHRNTIYF
>.|TRBJ2-1|TRBV19|TRBD2
TGTGCCAGTAGTAACCAGCGGGGGGGGTTTGAGCAGTTCTTC
CASSNQRGGFEQFF
>.|TRBJ2-3|TRBV28|.
TGTGCCAGCAGCATACTATCGGTCGTCAATCAGCCCCAGTATTTT
CASSILSVVNQPQYF
>.|TRBJ2-7|TRBV5-1|TRBD1
TGCGCCAGCAGCATGACAGGGAAGGGCTACGAGCAGTACTTC
CASSMTGKGYEQYF
>few|TRBJ1-6|TRBV6-5|TRBD1
TGTGCCAGCAGTTTCCGACAGGGTAGTTCACCCCTCCACTTT
CASSFRQGSSPLHF
>.|TRBJ2-1|TRBV5-5|.
TGTGCCAGCAGCTCTATAGGGGCCTACAATGAGCAGTTCTTC
CASSSIGAYNEQFF
>.|TRBJ1-6|TRBV6-5|.
TGTGCCAGCAGTTACTCGTTGGGTTCACCCCTCCACTTT
CASSYSLGSPLHF
>.|TRBJ1-3|TRBV5-1|TRBD1
TGCGCCAGCAGCATCGGGACAGGGGGAAACACCATATATTTT
CASSIGTGGNTIYF
>.|TRBJ1-1|TRBV11-3|.
TGTGCCAGCAGTCAGCAGAACACTGAAGCTTTCTTT
CASSQQNTEAFF
>few|TRBJ1-2|TRBV5-1|TRBD1
TGCGCCAGCAGCACTCAGGGGGGTGACTATGGCTACACCTTC
CASSTQGGDYGYTF
>once|TRBJ2-5|TRBV5-6|.
TGTGCCAGCAGCTTGGCTGTGGGAGCGGCAGAGACCCAGTACTTC
CASSLAVGAAETQYF
>.|TRBJ1-1|TRBV3-1/TRBV3-2|TRBD1
TGTGCCAGCAGCCAAGAGGGACAGCTGAACACTGAAGCTTTCTTT
CASSQEGQLNTEAFF
>.|TRBJ2-1|TRBV6-6|TRBD2
TGTGCCAGCAGTTACGGCCCAGCGGGGGAGGAAAATGAGCAGTTCTTC
CASSYGPAGEENEQFF
>.|TRBJ2-7|TRBV11-2|.
TGTGCCAGCAGCCCCGGAGGGGCCCCCTACGAGCAGTACTTC
CASSPGGAPYEQYF
>.|TRBJ1-2|TRBV19|.
TGTGCCAGTAGTATATCCGGGTATGGCTACACCTTC
CASSISGYGYTF
>.|TRBJ1-6|TRBV6-2/TRBV6-3|TRBD1
TGTGCCAGCAGTTACTCAGGGGGCGGTTCACCCCTCCACTTT
CASSYSGGGSPLHF
>few|TRBJ2-1|TRBV27|.
TGTGCCAGCAGTTTTAAAGGATACTCCTACAATGAGCAGTTCTTC
CASSFKGYSYNEQFF
>.|TRBJ2-2|TRBV9|.
TGTGCCAGCAGCGTAACCCCTACGGTCGGGGAGCTGTTTTTT
CASSVTPTVGELFF
>many|TRBJ1-1|TRBV18|.
TGTGCCAGCTCAACCGAGGTGAGAGGGGAAAACACTGAAGCTTTCTTT
CASSTEVRGENTEAFF
>.|TRBJ2-1|TRBV28|TRBD2
TGTGCCAGCAATCCTAGCGGGAGGTGGAATGAGCAGTTCTTC
CASNPSGRWNEQFF
>.|TRBJ2-1|TRBV7-8|TRBD1
TGTGCCAGCAGCTCCCAGAGGGGGCACTACAATGAGCAGTTCTTC
CASSSQRGHYNEQFF
>.|TRBJ2-3|TRBV9|TRBD2
TGTGCCAGCAGCGTAGAAGGGCGGGGGGGATGGACAGATACGCAGTATTTT
CASSVEGRGGWTDTQYF
>.|TRBJ2-5|TRBV3-1/TRBV3-2|.
TGTGCCAGCAGCCAAGAGATAGGGCCCGGGACCCAGTACTTC
CASSQEIGPGTQYF
>.|TRBJ1-1|TRBV18|.
TGTGCCAGCTCTCAGGCCTCCGCCATGAACACTGAAGCTTTCTTT
CASSQASAMNTEAFF
>few|TRBJ2-4|TRBV6-2/TRBV6-3|.
TGTGCCAGCAGCCGGACTGGTGTAGCCAAAAACATTCAGTACTTC
CASSRTGVAKNIQYF
>once|TRBJ2-7|TRBV5-4|.
TGTGCCAGCAGCTTGGTGCCCAACTACGAGCAGTACTTC
CASSLVPNYEQYF
>.|TRBJ1-5|TRBV11-2|.
TGTGCCAGCAGCTTCCGGGGGAACCAGCCCCAGCATTTT
CASSFRGNQPQHF
>.|TRBJ1-2|TRBV6-2/TRBV6-3|.
TGTGCCAGCAGCACCTCCGGGACTTTGTTCCGGCATGGCTACACCTTC
CASSTSGTLFRHGYTF
>.|TRBJ2-1|TRBV6-2/TRBV6-3|TRBD2
TGTGCCAGCAGTTCACTAGCGGGCCTATACAATGAGCAGTTCTTC
CASSSLAGLYNEQFF
>.|TRBJ1-6|TRBV5-1|.
TGCGCCAGCAGCTTGGGACAGGCCAATTCACCCCTCCACTTT
CASSLGQANSPLHF
>.|TRBJ2-7|TRBV6-5|.
TGTGCCAGCAGTTACCCCCCGGGCAAGCCCGAGCAGTACTTC
CASSYPPGKPEQYF
>once|TRBJ1-1|TRBV5-1|TRBD1
TGCGCCAGCAGCTTGACCGGGACAGGGGGCGCCAAGACAACTGAAGCTTTCTTT
CASSLTGTGGAKTTEAFF
>once|TRBJ1-2|TRBV6-5|.
TGTGCCAGCACGCGGGCCTCCTTATATGGCTACACCTTC
CASTRASLYGYTF